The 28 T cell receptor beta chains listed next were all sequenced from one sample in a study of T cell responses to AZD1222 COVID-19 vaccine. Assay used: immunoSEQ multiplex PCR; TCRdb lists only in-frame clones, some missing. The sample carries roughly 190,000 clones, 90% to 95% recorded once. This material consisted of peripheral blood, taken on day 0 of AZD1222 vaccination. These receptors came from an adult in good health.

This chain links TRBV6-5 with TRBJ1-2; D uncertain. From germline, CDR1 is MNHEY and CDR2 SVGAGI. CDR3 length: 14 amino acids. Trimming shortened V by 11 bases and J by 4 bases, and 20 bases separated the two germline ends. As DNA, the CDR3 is TGTGCCCTTCTCGAAGTGGGGTTTGGCTATGGCTACACCTTC. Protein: CALLEVGFGYGYTF.

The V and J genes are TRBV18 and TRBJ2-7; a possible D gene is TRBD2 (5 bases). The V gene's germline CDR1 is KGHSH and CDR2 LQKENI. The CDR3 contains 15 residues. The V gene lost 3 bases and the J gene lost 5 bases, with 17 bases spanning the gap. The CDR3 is CASSPRAGEIHEQYF. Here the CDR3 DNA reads TGTGCCAGCTCACCCCGGGCGGGCGAGATCCACGAGCAGTACTTC.

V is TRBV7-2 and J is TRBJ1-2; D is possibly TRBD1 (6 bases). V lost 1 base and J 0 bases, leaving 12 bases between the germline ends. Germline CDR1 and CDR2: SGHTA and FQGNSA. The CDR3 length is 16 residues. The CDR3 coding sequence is TGTGCCAGCAGCTTAGACGGGGGCTTTACTAACTATGGCTACACCTTC. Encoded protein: CASSLDGGFTNYGYTF.

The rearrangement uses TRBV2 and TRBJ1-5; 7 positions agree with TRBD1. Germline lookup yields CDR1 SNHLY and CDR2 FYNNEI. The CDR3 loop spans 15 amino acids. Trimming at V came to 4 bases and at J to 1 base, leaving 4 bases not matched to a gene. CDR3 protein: CASSVRGLSNQPQHF. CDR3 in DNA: TGTGCCAGCAGTGTAAGGGGGCTAAGCAATCAGCCCCAGCATTTT.

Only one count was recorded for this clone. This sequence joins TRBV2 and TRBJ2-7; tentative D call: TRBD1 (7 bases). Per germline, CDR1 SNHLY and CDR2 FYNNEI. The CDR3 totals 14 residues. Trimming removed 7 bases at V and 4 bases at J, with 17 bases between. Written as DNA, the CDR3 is TGTGCCAGCACTAAAAGACAGGGAGGTTACGAGCAGTACTTC. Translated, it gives CASTKRQGGYEQYF.

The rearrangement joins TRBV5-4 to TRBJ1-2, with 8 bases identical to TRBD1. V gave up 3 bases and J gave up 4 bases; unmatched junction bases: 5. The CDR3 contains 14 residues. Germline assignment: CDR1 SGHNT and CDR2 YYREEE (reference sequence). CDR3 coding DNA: TGTGCCAGCAGCTCAGGGGGCAGGAGCTATGGCTACACCTTC. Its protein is CASSSGGRSYGYTF.

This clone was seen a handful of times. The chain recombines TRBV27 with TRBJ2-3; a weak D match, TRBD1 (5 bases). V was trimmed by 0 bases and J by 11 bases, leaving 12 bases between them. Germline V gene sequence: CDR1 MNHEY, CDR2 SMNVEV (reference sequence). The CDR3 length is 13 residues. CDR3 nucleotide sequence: TGTGCCAGCAGTTTATCGATGGGGCTCCAGCAGTATTTT. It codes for CASSLSMGLQQYF.

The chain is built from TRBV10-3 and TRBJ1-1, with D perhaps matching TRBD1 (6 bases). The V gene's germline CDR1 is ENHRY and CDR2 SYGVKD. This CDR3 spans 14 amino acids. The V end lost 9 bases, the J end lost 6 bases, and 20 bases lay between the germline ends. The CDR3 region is CAIATTGRFPEAFF. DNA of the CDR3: TGTGCCATAGCAACGACAGGACGATTTCCTGAAGCTTTCTTT.

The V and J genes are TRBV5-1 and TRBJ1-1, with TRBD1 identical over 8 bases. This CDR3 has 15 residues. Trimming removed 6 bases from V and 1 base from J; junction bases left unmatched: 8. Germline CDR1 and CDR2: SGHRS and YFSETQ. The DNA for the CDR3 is TGCGCCAGCAAAACCGGGACAGGTTGGAACACTGAAGCTTTCTTT. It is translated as CASKTGTGWNTEAFF.

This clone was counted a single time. CDR3 nucleotides: TGTGCCAGCAGGACCTGGACTAGCGGGAGTAGCGATACGCAGTATTTT. Translating it yields CASRTWTSGSSDTQYF. This sequence joins TRBV6-4 and TRBJ2-3; TRBD2 agrees at 13 bases. The CDR3 loop spans 16 amino acids. Germline V CDR1 and CDR2: MRHNA, SNTAGT. V lost 6 bases and J lost 6; bases outside the gene matches: 9.

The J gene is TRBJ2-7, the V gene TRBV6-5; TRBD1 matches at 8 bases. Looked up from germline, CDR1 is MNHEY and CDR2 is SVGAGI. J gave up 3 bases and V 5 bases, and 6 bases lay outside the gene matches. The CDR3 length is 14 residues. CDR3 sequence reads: CASSRDRRYYEQYF. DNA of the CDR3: TGTGCCAGCAGTAGGGACAGGCGTTACTACGAGCAGTACTTC.

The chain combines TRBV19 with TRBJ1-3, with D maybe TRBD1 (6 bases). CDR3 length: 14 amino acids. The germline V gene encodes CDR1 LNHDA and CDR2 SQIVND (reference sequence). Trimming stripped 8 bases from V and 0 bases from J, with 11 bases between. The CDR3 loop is CASEGGLSGNTIYF. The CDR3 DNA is TGTGCCAGTGAGGGGGGCCTCTCTGGAAACACCATATATTTT.

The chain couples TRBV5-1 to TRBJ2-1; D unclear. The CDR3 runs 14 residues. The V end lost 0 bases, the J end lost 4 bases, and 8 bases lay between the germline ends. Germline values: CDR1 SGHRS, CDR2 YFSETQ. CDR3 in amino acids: CASSLGQIYNEQFF. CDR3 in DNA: TGCGCCAGCAGCTTGGGCCAGATTTACAATGAGCAGTTCTTC.

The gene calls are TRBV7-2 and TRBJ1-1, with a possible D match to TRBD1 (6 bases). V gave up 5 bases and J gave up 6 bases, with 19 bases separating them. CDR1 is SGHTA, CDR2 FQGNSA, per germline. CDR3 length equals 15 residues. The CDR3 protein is CASSPMDRSVSEAFF. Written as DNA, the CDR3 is TGTGCCAGCAGCCCAATGGACAGATCTGTTTCTGAAGCTTTCTTT.

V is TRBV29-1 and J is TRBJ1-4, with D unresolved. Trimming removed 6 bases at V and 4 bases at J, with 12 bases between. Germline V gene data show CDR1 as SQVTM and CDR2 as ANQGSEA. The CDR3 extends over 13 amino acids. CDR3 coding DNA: TGCAGCGTGGTCGGGCAGCTTAATGAAAAACTGTTTTTT. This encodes CSVVGQLNEKLFF. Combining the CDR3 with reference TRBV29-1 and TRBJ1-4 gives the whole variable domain SAVISQKPSRDICQRGTSLTIQCQVDSQVTMMFWYRQQPGQSLTLIATANQGSEATYESGFVIDKFPISRPNLTFSTLTVSNMSPEDSSIYLCSVVGQLNEKLFFGSGTQLSVL.

The CDR3 region is CATSRGWDIPVYEQYF. The CDR3 nucleotides read TGTGCCACCAGCAGAGGGTGGGACATCCCCGTATACGAGCAGTACTTC. The rearrangement joins TRBV15 to TRBJ2-7, with TRBD1 as a possible D gene (6 bases). The germline V gene has CDR1 LNHNV and CDR2 YYDKDF (reference sequence). The length of the CDR3 is 16 residues. V lost 1 base, J lost 4 bases, and 17 bases lay in between.

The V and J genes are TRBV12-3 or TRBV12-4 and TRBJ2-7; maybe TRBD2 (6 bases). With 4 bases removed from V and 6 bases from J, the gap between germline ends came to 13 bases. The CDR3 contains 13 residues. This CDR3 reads CASSSAGWAEQYF. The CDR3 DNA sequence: TGTGCCAGCAGTTCCGCGGGGTGGGCCGAGCAGTACTTC.

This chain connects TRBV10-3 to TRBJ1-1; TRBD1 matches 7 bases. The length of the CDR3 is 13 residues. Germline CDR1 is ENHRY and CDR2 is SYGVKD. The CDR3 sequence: CVTTGAVNTEAFF. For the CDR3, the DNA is TGTGTGACTACAGGGGCGGTAAACACTGAAGCTTTCTTT.

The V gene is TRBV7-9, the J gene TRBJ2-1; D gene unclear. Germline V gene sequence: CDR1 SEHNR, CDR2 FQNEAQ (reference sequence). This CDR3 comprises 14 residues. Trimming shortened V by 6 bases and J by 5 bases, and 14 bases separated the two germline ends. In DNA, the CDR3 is TGTGCCAGCAGGCCGGCCTTCTCGGACAATGAGCAGTTCTTC. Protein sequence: CASRPAFSDNEQFF.

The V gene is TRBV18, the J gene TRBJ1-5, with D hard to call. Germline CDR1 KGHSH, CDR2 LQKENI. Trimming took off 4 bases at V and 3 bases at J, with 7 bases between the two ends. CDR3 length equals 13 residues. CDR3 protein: CASSQGNNQPQHF. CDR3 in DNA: TGTGCCAGCTCACAGGGAAACAATCAGCCCCAGCATTTT.

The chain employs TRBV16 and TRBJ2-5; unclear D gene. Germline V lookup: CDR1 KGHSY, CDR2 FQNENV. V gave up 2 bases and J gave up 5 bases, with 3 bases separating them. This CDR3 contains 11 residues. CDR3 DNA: TGTGCCAGCAGCCAAGGGGAGACCCAGTACTTC. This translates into CASSQGETQYF.

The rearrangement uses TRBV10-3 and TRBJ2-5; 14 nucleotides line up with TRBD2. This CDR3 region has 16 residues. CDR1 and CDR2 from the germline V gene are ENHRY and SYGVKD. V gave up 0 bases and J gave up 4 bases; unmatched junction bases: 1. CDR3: CAISESGTSGRETQYF. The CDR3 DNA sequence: TGTGCCATCAGTGAGTCGGGGACTAGCGGGAGAGAGACCCAGTACTTC.

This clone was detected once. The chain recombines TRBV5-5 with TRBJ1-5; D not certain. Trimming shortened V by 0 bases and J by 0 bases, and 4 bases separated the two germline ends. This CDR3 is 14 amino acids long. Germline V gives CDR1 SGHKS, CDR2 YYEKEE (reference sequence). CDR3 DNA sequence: TGTGCCAGCAGCTTGGGAAGTAGCAATCAGCCCCAGCATTTT. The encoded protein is CASSLGSSNQPQHF. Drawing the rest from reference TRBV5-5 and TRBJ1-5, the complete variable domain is DAGVTQSPTHLIKTRGQQVTLRCSPISGHKSVSWYQQVLGQGPQFIFQYYEKEERGRGNFPDRFSARQFPNYSSELNVNALLLGDSALYLCASSLGSSNQPQHFGDGTRLSIL.

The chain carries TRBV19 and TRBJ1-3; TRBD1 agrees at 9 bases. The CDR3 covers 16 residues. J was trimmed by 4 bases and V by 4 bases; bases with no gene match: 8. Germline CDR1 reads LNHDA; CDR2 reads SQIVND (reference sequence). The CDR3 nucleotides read TGTGCCAGTAGTACGGTCGGGACAGGGATGGGAAACACCATATATTTT. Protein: CASSTVGTGMGNTIYF.

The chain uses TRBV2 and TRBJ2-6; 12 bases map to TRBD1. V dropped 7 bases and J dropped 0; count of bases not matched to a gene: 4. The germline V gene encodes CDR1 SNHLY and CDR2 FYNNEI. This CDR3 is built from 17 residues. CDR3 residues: CASMRDRGLSGANVLTF. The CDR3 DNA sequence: TGTGCCAGCATGAGGGACAGGGGGCTCTCTGGGGCCAACGTCCTGACTTTC.

CDR3 region: CASSSRGGADSYEQYF. CDR3 nucleotides: TGTGCCAGCAGCTCCCGTGGGGGTGCTGACTCTTACGAGCAGTACTTC. This sequence joins TRBV11-2 and TRBJ2-7; the D call may be TRBD1 or TRBD2 (5 bases each). Between the trimmed V and J ends, which lost 4 bases and 4 bases, there was a span of 20 bases. Germline values: CDR1 SGHAT, CDR2 FQNNGV. CDR3 length equals 16 residues.

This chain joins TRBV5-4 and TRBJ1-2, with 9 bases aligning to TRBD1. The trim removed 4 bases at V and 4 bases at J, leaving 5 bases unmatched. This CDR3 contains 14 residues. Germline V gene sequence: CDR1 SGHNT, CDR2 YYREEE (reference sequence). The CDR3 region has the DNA TGTGCCAGCAGCGACGACAGGGGGGCCTATGGCTACACCTTC. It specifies CASSDDRGAYGYTF.

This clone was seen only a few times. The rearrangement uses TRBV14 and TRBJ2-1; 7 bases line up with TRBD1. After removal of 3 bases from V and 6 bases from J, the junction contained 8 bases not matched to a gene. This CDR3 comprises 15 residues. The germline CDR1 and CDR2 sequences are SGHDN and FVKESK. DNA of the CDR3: TGTGCCAGCAGCCATGTAGGGGGCGTCTTCAATGAGCAGTTCTTC. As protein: CASSHVGGVFNEQFF.